These 4 T cell receptor beta chains share one sample of origin, sequenced in a study of early T cells in non-severe SARS-CoV-2 infection. MiXCR, run by TCRdb on the 5' RACE reads, gives a single entry per CDR3 protein. The repertoire holds about 55,000 distinct CDR3 sequences, with roughly an eighth as singletons. Sequencing was done on a sample of whole blood. The origin of the receptors is an adult who was a healthcare worker with PCR-confirmed SARS-CoV-2 infection or an uninfected control (not recorded which).

This clonotype was detected a few times. This chain connects TRBV6-2 or TRBV6-3 to TRBJ2-3; 12 nucleotides line up with TRBD2. The V gene end was trimmed by 6 bases and the J gene end by 1 base; junction bases not matched to a gene: 2. Germline V gives CDR1 MNHEY, CDR2 SVGEGT. The CDR3 length is 15 residues. CDR3 coding DNA: TGTGCCAGCAGGCGGACTAGCGGGGGCACAGATACGCAGTATTTT. Its protein product is CASRRTSGGTDTQYF.

The chain links TRBV24-1 to TRBJ2-7, with 12 bases aligning to TRBD2. This CDR3 comprises 18 residues. The germline V gene encodes CDR1 KGHDR and CDR2 SFDVKD. V dropped 5 bases and J dropped 0; count of bases not matched to a gene: 10. The CDR3 region has the DNA TGTGCCACCAGTGTCCAGGGACTAGCGGGCCCCAGCTCCTACGAGCAGTACTTC. This translates into CATSVQGLAGPSSYEQYF.

Only a few counts were recorded for this clonotype. The chain employs TRBV5-1 and TRBJ2-3; weak D call: TRBD2 (6 bases). The CDR3 sequence is 16 residues long. Trimming left V 2 bases short and J 0 bases short, with 13 bases between. Germline lookup yields CDR1 SGHRS and CDR2 YFSETQ. The CDR3: CASSFGTRLSTDTQYF. The DNA for the CDR3 is TGCGCCAGCAGCTTTGGGACTCGACTGAGCACAGATACGCAGTATTTT.

This clonotype occurred many times. The chain combines TRBV29-1 with TRBJ1-2; no definite D call. CDR3 length equals 12 residues. V gave up 4 bases and J gave up 4 bases, with 10 bases separating them. Germline-derived CDR1 and CDR2 are SQVTM and ANQGSEA. This CDR3 is CSVAKDRYGYTF. The DNA for the CDR3 is TGCAGCGTTGCGAAGGACCGCTATGGCTACACCTTC.